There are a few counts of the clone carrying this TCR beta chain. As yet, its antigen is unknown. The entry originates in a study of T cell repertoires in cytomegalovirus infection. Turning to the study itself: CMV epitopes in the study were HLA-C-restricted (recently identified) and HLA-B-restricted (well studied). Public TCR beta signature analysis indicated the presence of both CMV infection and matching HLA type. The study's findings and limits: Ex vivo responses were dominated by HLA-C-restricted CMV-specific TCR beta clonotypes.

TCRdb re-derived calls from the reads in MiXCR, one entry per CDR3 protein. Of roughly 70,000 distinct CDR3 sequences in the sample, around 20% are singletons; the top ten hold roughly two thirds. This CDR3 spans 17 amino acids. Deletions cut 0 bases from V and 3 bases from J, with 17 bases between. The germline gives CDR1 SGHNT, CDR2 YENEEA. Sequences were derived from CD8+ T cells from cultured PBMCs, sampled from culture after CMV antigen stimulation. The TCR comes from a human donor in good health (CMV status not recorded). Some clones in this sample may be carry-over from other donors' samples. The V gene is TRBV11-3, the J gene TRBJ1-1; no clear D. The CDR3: CASSLDVTPHKDTEAFF. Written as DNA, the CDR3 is TGTGCCAGCAGCTTAGATGTTACCCCACACAAGGACACTGAAGCTTTCTTT.